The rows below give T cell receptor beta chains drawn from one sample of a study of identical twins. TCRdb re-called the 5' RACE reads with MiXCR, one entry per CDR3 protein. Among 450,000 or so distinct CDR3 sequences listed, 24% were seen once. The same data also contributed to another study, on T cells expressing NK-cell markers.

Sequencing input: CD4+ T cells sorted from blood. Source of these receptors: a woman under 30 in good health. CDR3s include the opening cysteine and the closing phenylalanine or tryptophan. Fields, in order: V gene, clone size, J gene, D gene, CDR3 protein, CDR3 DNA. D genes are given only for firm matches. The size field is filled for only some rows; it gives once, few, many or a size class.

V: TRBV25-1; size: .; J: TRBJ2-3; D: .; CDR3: CASNMRADTQYF; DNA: TGTGCCAGCAACATGAGGGCAGATACGCAGTATTTT
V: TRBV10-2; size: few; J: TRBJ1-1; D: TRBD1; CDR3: CASSGTGGGTEAFF; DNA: TGCGCCAGCAGTGGGACAGGGGGCGGCACTGAAGCTTTCTTT
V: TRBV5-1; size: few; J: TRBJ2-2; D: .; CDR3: CASSMSGELFF; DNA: TGCGCCAGCAGTATGTCCGGGGAGCTGTTTTTT
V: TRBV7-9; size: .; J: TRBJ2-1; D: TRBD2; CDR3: CASSLGFREGVYNEQFF; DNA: TGTGCCAGCAGCTTAGGCTTCCGGGAGGGCGTCTACAATGAGCAGTTCTTC
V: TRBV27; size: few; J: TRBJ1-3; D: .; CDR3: CASSSRGSGNTIYF; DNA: TGTGCCAGCAGTTCCAGGGGATCCGGAAACACCATATATTTT
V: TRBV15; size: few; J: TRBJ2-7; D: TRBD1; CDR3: CATSISDRGPYEQYF; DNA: TGTGCCACCAGCATATCGGACAGGGGGCCCTACGAGCAGTACTTC
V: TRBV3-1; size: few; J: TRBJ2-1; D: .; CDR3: CASSPNRASEQFF; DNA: TGTGCCAGCAGCCCCAACAGGGCAAGCGAGCAGTTCTTC
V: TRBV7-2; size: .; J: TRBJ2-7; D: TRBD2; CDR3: CASSSQGLAGVRAEQYF; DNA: TGTGCCAGCAGTTCCCAAGGACTAGCGGGAGTAAGGGCCGAGCAGTACTTC
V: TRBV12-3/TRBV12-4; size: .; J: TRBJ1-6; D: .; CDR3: CASTGSVDPGSPLHF; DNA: TGTGCCAGCACCGGGTCAGTAGATCCAGGGTCACCCCTCCACTTT
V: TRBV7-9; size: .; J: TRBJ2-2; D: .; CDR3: CASSLAAVLFF; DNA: TGTGCCAGCAGCTTAGCAGCGGTGCTGTTTTTT
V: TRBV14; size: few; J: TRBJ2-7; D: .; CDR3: CASSQERGGSYEQYF; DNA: TGTGCCAGCAGCCAAGAGAGAGGGGGGAGCTACGAGCAGTACTTC
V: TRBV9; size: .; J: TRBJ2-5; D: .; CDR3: CASSVGTDEETQYF; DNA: TGTGCCAGCAGCGTAGGGACAGACGAAGAGACCCAGTACTTC
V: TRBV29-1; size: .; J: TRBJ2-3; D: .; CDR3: CSVVQGTDTQYF; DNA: TGCAGCGTTGTCCAGGGGACAGATACGCAGTATTTT
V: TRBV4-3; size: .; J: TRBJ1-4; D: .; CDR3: CASSRGKGEKLFF; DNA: TGCGCCAGCAGCCGAGGGAAGGGAGAAAAACTGTTTTTT
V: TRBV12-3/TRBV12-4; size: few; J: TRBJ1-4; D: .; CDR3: CASSSVGGGEKLFF; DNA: TGTGCCAGCAGCTCCGTTGGAGGGGGTGAAAAACTGTTTTTT
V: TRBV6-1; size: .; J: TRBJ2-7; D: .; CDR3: CASRTGNSYEQYF; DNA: TGTGCCAGCCGAACCGGGAACTCCTACGAGCAGTACTTC
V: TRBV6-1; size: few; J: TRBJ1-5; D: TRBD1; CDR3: CASSDRGQGSQHF; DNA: TGTGCCAGCAGTGACAGGGGGCAGGGGTCCCAGCATTTT
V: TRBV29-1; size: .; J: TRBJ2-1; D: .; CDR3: CSSSDRTGRNEQFF; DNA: TGCAGCTCCTCTGACCGAACGGGGAGGAATGAGCAGTTCTTC
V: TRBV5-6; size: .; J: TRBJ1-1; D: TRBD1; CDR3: CASSTWTGTTEAFF; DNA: TGTGCCAGCAGCACGTGGACAGGGACCACTGAAGCTTTCTTT
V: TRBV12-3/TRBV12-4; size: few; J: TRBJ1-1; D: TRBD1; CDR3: CASGLTGRAFF; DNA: TGTGCCAGCGGCCTGACAGGGAGAGCTTTCTTT
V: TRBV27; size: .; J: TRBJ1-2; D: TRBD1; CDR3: CASRVQGVGGYTF; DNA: TGTGCCAGCAGAGTACAGGGGGTTGGTGGCTACACCTTC
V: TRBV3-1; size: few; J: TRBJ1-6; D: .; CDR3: CASSQGVTSRNSPLHF; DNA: TGTGCCAGCAGCCAAGGCGTTACTTCACGGAATTCACCCCTCCACTTT
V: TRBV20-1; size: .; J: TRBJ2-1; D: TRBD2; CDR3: CSARIWASGINEQFF; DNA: TGCAGTGCTAGGATTTGGGCTAGCGGAATCAATGAGCAGTTCTTC
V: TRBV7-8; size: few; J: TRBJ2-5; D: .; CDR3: CASSAGPQETQYF; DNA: TGTGCCAGCAGCGCGGGACCCCAAGAGACCCAGTACTTC
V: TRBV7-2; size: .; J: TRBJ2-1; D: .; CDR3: CASSSDLTLGQFF; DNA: TGTGCCAGCAGCTCAGATTTGACGCTGGGGCAGTTCTTC
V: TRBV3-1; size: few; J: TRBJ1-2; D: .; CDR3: CASSQERTDGYTF; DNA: TGTGCCAGCAGCCAAGAGAGGACCGATGGCTACACCTTC
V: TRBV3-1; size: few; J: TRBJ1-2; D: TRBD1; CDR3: CASSHQDRGWSGYTF; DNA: TGTGCCAGCAGCCACCAGGACAGGGGCTGGAGTGGCTACACCTTC
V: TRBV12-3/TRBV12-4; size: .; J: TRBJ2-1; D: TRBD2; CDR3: CASRLAGGTNEQFF; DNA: TGTGCCAGCAGACTAGCGGGAGGAACAAATGAGCAGTTCTTC
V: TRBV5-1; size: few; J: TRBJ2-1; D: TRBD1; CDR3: CASSWQGVRNEQFF; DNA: TGCGCCAGCAGCTGGCAGGGGGTTCGGAATGAGCAGTTCTTC
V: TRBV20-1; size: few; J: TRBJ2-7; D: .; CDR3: CSARRTAYEQYF; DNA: TGCAGTGCAAGAAGGACAGCCTACGAGCAGTACTTC
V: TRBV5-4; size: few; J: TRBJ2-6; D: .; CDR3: CASSLFLPTRGSGANVLTF; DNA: TGTGCCAGCAGCTTGTTCCTCCCGACCAGGGGCTCTGGGGCCAACGTCCTGACTTTC
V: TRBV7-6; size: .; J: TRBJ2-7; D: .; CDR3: CASSLEGGHQQYF; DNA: TGTGCCAGCAGCTTAGAAGGGGGTCATCAGCAGTACTTC
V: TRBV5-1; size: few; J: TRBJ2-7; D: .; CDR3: CASHGRSYEQYF; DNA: TGCGCCAGCCACGGACGGTCCTACGAGCAGTACTTC
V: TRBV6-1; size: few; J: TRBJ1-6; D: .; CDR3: CASTRSGGNSPLHF; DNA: TGTGCCAGCACCAGGTCGGGGGGCAATTCACCCCTCCACTTT
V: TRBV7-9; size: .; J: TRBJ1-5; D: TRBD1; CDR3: CASSSWDRENQPQHF; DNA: TGTGCCAGCAGCTCGTGGGACAGAGAAAATCAGCCCCAGCATTTT
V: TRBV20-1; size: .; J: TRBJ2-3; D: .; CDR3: CSARGPQRTDTQYF; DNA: TGCAGTGCTAGGGGGCCCCAGCGGACAGATACGCAGTATTTT
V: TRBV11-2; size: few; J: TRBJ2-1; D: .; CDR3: CASSSRTLLQGYNEQFF; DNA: TGTGCCAGCAGCTCAAGGACACTTCTTCAGGGCTACAATGAGCAGTTCTTC
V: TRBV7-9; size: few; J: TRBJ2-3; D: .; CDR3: CASPDTQYF; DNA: TGTGCCAGTCCCGATACGCAGTATTTT
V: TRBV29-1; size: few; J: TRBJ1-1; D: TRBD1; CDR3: CSVITGGVDEAFF; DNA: TGCAGCGTTATTACAGGGGGCGTGGATGAAGCTTTCTTT
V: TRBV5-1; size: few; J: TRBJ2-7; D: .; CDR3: CASKVANSYEQYF; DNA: TGCGCCAGCAAGGTCGCCAACTCCTACGAGCAGTACTTC
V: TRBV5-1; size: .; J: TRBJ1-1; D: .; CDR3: CASRIPGRSNTEAFF; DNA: TGCGCCAGCAGAATCCCAGGCAGGTCGAACACTGAAGCTTTCTTT
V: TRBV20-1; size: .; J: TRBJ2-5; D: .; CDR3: CSARDRAGETQYF; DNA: TGCAGTGCTAGAGATCGGGCCGGCGAGACCCAGTACTTC
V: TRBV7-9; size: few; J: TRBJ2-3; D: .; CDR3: CASRGAHEPQYF; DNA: TGTGCCAGCCGGGGAGCGCATGAACCGCAGTATTTT
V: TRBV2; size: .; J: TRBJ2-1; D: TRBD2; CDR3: CASERELAGSPEQFF; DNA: TGTGCCAGCGAAAGAGAACTAGCGGGTTCCCCCGAGCAGTTCTTC
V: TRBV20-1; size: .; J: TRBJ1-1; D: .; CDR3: CSASGTMNTEAFF; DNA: TGCAGTGCTAGCGGCACCATGAACACTGAAGCTTTCTTT
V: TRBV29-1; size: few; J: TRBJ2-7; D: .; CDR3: CSVVLRTHSYEQYF; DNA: TGCAGCGTTGTTCTTAGAACCCACTCCTACGAGCAGTACTTC
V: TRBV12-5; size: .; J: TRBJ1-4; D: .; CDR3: CASGLGVTNEKLFF; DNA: TGTGCTAGTGGTCTAGGGGTAACTAATGAAAAACTGTTTTTT
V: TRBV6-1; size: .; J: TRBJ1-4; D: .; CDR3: CASSPGWTNEKLFF; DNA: TGTGCCAGCAGTCCTGGGTGGACTAATGAAAAACTGTTTTTT
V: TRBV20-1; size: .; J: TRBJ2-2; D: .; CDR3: CSAKSDRNTGELFF; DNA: TGCAGTGCTAAATCGGATCGGAACACCGGGGAGCTGTTTTTT